Included here is one T cell receptor (beta chain) sequence, with context. Its antigen is not known. The sample comes from a study of T cell repertoires in cytomegalovirus infection. At the level of the study: Both a matching HLA type and CMV infection were indicated by public TCR beta signatures. Study-wide results and limits: In two of eight donors, the top clonotype was HLA-C-restricted CMV-specific. Summed frequency of shared TCR beta families picked out CMV carriers who also had the relevant HLA.

The V gene lost 7 bases and the J gene lost 9 bases, with 15 bases spanning the gap. This CDR3 is built from 12 residues. Germline lookup yields CDR1 SEHNR and CDR2 FQNEAQ (reference sequence). Using its own MiXCR run on the reads, TCRdb lists one record per CDR3 protein. The sample yields around 530,000 distinct CDR3 sequences, more than 20% seen once. Sequenced input: PBMCs. The sequence derives from a human donor in good health (CMV status not recorded). Some clones in this sample may be carry-over from other donors' samples. V and J are TRBV7-9 and TRBJ2-5; D is perhaps TRBD2 (5 bases). The CDR3 loop reads CASIGFVGAQYF. The DNA for the CDR3 is TGTGCCAGCATCGGGTTCGTCGGGGCCCAGTACTTC.